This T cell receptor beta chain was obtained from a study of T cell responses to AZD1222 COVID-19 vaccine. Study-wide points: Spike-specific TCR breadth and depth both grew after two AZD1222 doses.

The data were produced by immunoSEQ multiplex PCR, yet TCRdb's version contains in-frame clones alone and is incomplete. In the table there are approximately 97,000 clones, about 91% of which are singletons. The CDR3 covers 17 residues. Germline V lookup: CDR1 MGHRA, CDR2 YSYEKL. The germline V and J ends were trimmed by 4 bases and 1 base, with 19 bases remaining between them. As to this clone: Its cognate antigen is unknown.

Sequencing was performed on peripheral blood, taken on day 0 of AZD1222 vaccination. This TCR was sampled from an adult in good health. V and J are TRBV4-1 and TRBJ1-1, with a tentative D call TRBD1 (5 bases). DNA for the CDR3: TGCGCCAGCAGCCTTACAACTATGGGACGGCAGAACACTGAAGCTTTCTTT. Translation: CASSLTTMGRQNTEAFF.